The 20 T cell receptor beta chains below all came from one sample that was sequenced in a study of CD8 T cells in Susac syndrome. Random hexamers were used to reverse transcribe an amount of about 0.45 to 1 ug RNA. TCRdb processed the immunoSEQ multiplex PCR reads anew with MiXCR; each CDR3 protein has one entry. Of some 120,000 distinct CDR3 sequences in the sample, about 95% were seen once. What was sequenced was CD4+ T cells from PBMCs. The receptors come from a human donor in good health.

The chain uses TRBV28 and TRBJ1-1, with 8 bases matching TRBD1. Germline loops: CDR1 MDHEN, CDR2 SYDVKM. The CDR3 loop spans 13 amino acids. Trimming removed 6 bases from V and 3 bases from J; junction bases left unmatched: 3. CDR3 region: CASSPGGHTEAFF. The CDR3 DNA follows: TGTGCCAGCAGCCCAGGGGGCCACACTGAAGCTTTCTTT.

This clonotype appeared a few times. The V and J genes are TRBV29-1 and TRBJ2-7; TRBD2 matches at 9 bases. Unmatched junction bases numbered 0, after V lost 2 bases and J lost 4 bases. The CDR3 consists of 12 residues. CDR1 and CDR2 (germline): SQVTM, ANQGSEA. The CDR3 sequence: CSVELAGYEQYF. The CDR3 DNA reads as TGCAGCGTTGAACTAGCGGGGTACGAGCAGTACTTC.

V gene TRBV27 combines with J gene TRBJ2-7; D tentatively reads TRBD1 or TRBD2 (6 bases each). The CDR3 has 14 amino acids. The germline gives CDR1 MNHEY, CDR2 SMNVEV (reference sequence). V gave up 1 base and J gave up 4 bases, with 11 bases separating them. The CDR3 nucleotides are TGTGCCAGCAGTTTATTCGGGGGCCGGTACGAGCAGTACTTC. Amino acids: CASSLFGGRYEQYF.

The chain joins TRBV29-1 to TRBJ2-1; no reliable D call. The germline gives CDR1 SQVTM, CDR2 ANQGSEA. V lost 4 bases to trimming and J lost 6 bases, with 10 bases between them. The CDR3 covers 12 residues. CDR3 DNA: TGCAGCGTTGTGGAGTCAGTCAATGAGCAGTTCTTC. The encoded protein is CSVVESVNEQFF.

The rearrangement uses TRBV6-5 and TRBJ2-2; TRBD1 might be the D (6 bases). The V gene lost 7 bases and the J gene lost 5 bases, with 11 bases spanning the gap. Germline CDR1 and CDR2: MNHEY and SVGAGI. The CDR3 loop spans 13 amino acids. CDR3 bases: TGTGCCAGCACTCGGGACAATACCGGGGAGCTGTTTTTT. Amino acid sequence: CASTRDNTGELFF.

The chain is built from TRBV29-1 and TRBJ2-1; possibly TRBD2 for D (6 bases). The CDR3 is 14 residues long. CDR1 SQVTM and CDR2 ANQGSEA come from the germline V gene. The V gene lost 4 bases and the J gene lost 5 bases, with 15 bases spanning the gap. CDR3 in amino acids: CSVVSGLQNNEQFF. Written as DNA, the CDR3 is TGCAGCGTTGTTTCGGGACTCCAAAACAATGAGCAGTTCTTC.

This clonotype has more than one count but fewer than ten. The rearrangement joins TRBV4-2 to TRBJ2-5; the match to TRBD2 covers 7 bases. V trimming: 3 bases; J trimming: 5 bases; junction bases outside the gene matches: 3. The CDR3 loop spans 13 amino acids. Germline-derived CDR1 and CDR2 are LGHNA and YNFKEQ. The CDR3 protein is CASSQAGVETQYF. For the CDR3, the DNA is TGTGCCAGCAGCCAGGCGGGAGTTGAGACCCAGTACTTC.

This sequence joins TRBV3-1 and TRBJ2-7; TRBD1 matches at 7 bases. The CDR3 has 15 amino acids. V trimming: 4 bases; J trimming: 3 bases; junction bases outside the gene matches: 9. CDR1 is LGHDT and CDR2 is YNNKEL in the germline V gene (reference sequence). This CDR3 is CASSPSTGTNYEQYF. The DNA for the CDR3 is TGTGCCAGCAGCCCTTCGACAGGGACCAACTACGAGCAGTACTTC.

The gene calls are TRBV19 and TRBJ1-1; D possibly corresponds to TRBD1 (6 bases). Germline V gene sequence: CDR1 LNHDA, CDR2 SQIVND (reference sequence). The CDR3 extends over 13 amino acids. V lost 6 bases and J lost 11, with 19 bases in between. The CDR3, as DNA: TGTGCCAGTAGCCGCCGGGACAACAATCATGCTTTCTTT. Translated: CASSRRDNNHAFF.

V usage is TRBV7-9 and J usage is TRBJ1-2; unclear D gene. Trimming took off 5 bases at V and 1 base at J, with 11 bases between the two ends. From germline, CDR1 is SEHNR and CDR2 FQNEAQ (reference sequence). There are 14 residues in the CDR3. CDR3 nucleotide sequence: TGTGCCAGCAGCCCAGCAGCCCTTAACTATGGCTACACCTTC. Protein: CASSPAALNYGYTF.

J is TRBJ2-3 and V is TRBV4-1, with unresolved D. The CDR3 extends over 11 amino acids. V was clipped by 8 bases and J by 4 bases, with 7 bases between them. Germline V gives CDR1 MGHRA, CDR2 YSYEKL. CDR3 residues: CASALADTQYF. CDR3 coding DNA: TGCGCCAGCGCTCTAGCAGATACGCAGTATTTT.

The CDR3 bases are TGTGCCAGTAGTATAGAGGCTAGCGGGAGGGGGGCTGAGCAGTTCTTC. Amino acid sequence: CASSIEASGRGAEQFF. V and J are TRBV19 and TRBJ2-1; 12 bases map to TRBD2. Germline CDR1 LNHDA, CDR2 SQIVND (reference sequence). With V trimmed by 0 bases and J by 9 bases, 6 bases remained unmatched. The length of the CDR3 is 16 residues. Full variable domain (outside the CDR3, taken from reference TRBV19 and TRBJ2-1): DGGITQSPKYLFRKEGQNVTLSCEQNLNHDAMYWYRQDPGQGLRLIYYSQIVNDFQKGDIAEGYSVSREKKESFPLTVTSAQKNPTAFYLCASSIEASGRGAEQFFGPGTRLTVL.

The rearrangement uses TRBV13 and TRBJ2-2; 10 positions agree with TRBD2. Germline V lookup: CDR1 PRHDT, CDR2 FYEKMQ (reference sequence). The CDR3 consists of 16 residues. V shed 0 bases, J shed 6 bases, and the junction held 4 bases outside the gene matches. The CDR3 protein is CASSLGGLAPAGELFF. The CDR3 coding sequence is TGTGCCAGCAGCTTAGGGGGACTAGCGCCGGCCGGGGAGCTGTTTTTT. Variable domain in full (rest from reference TRBV13 and TRBJ2-2): AAGVIQSPRHLIKEKRETATLKCYPIPRHDTVYWYQQGPGQDPQFLISFYEKMQSDKGSIPDRFSAQQFSDYHSELNMSSLELGDSALYFCASSLGGLAPAGELFFGEGSRLTVL.

This clonotype was recorded a few times. The rearrangement uses TRBV3-1 and TRBJ2-7, with no clear D. This CDR3 comprises 11 residues. Between the trimmed V and J ends, which lost 2 bases and 3 bases, there was a span of 2 bases. From germline, CDR1 is LGHDT and CDR2 YNNKEL (reference sequence). The CDR3 DNA is TGTGCCAGCAGCCAAAACTACGAGCAGTACTTC. It is translated as CASSQNYEQYF.

This clonotype was counted once. The rearrangement joins TRBV6-5 to TRBJ2-1; 8 bases line up with TRBD2. J gave up 8 bases and V 6 bases, and 9 bases lay outside the gene matches. Germline CDR1 MNHEY, CDR2 SVGAGI. This CDR3 is 14 amino acids long. The CDR3 bases are TGTGCCAGCAGGGAAACGGGAGGGCCCGATGAGCAGTTCTTC. Its translation: CASRETGGPDEQFF.

This chain uses TRBV29-1 with TRBJ2-7, with D perhaps matching TRBD1 (7 bases). The ends were cut back, 4 bases at V and 1 base at J, with 11 bases in the middle. Germline loops: CDR1 SQVTM, CDR2 ANQGSEA. The CDR3 is 13 residues long. This chain's CDR3 is CSVGQGGSYEQYF. The CDR3 DNA follows: TGCAGCGTTGGTCAGGGGGGATCCTACGAGCAGTACTTC.

The sample holds one count of this clonotype. This chain connects TRBV3-1 to TRBJ1-5; D remains ambiguous. Germline lookup yields CDR1 LGHDT and CDR2 YNNKEL (reference sequence). V gave up 3 bases and J gave up 4 bases, with 13 bases separating them. There are 15 residues in the CDR3. The CDR3 nucleotides are TGTGCCAGCAGCCAGGGAAACGGAAGAAATCAGCCCCAGCATTTT. It specifies CASSQGNGRNQPQHF.

This clonotype has a handful of counts. The chain recombines TRBV29-1 with TRBJ2-7; possible D gene TRBD1, 7 bases. The CDR3 consists of 13 residues. Trimming removed 7 bases from V and 1 base from J, with 14 bases in between. The germline V gene has CDR1 SQVTM and CDR2 ANQGSEA. CDR3 coding DNA: TGCAGCGCCCGACAGGGAGGATCCTACGAGCAGTACTTC. The encoded protein is CSARQGGSYEQYF.

The chain is built from TRBV27 and TRBJ2-3, with TRBD2 matching over 7 bases. The J segment lost 0 bases and the V segment lost 5 bases, leaving 8 bases of the junction unmatched. CDR1 and CDR2 (germline): MNHEY, SMNVEV (reference sequence). The CDR3 is made up of 16 amino acids. CDR3 sequence reads: CASSTTSVPSTDTQYF. CDR3 coding DNA: TGTGCCAGCAGTACCACTAGCGTTCCTAGCACAGATACGCAGTATTTT.

The chain uses TRBV7-6 and TRBJ2-6, with D tentatively TRBD2 (6 bases). In germline, CDR1 is SGHVS, CDR2 FNYEAQ. The CDR3 extends over 16 amino acids. V was pared by 5 bases and J by 1 base, with 12 bases between. The CDR3 loop reads CASSQGAGSGANVLTF. CDR3 DNA sequence: TGTGCCAGCAGCCAAGGGGCGGGGTCTGGGGCCAACGTCCTGACTTTC.